The T cell receptor (beta chain) described here comes from a study of T cells in Graves' hyperthyroidism and ophthalmopathy. The CDR3 extends over 14 amino acids. V dropped 7 bases and J dropped 4 bases, with 17 bases sitting between them. Germline CDR1 is SGHKS and CDR2 is YYEKEE (reference sequence). Using RNA transcripts as the source, TCR beta CDR3 regions were amplified. TCR CDR3 underwent first-round RT-PCR with the HTBI primer set. TCRdb analysed the multiplex PCR reads with MiXCR anew, one entry per CDR3 protein. The sample shows 600,000 to 850,000 distinct CDR3 sequences, about 19% of them seen only once. In its sample, this clonotype was seen many times.

The source is a woman aged 50 to 60 with Graves' hyperthyroidism that later progressed to Graves' ophthalmopathy. Sequencing was performed on blood. J is TRBJ1-2 and V is TRBV5-5; D is unclear. CDR3 bases: TGTGCCAGCGGCATGGTCACGTCTGGCTATGGCTACACCTTC. This encodes CASGMVTSGYGYTF.